This passage covers 2 T cell receptor beta chains from one sample sequenced in a study of T cells in Graves' hyperthyroidism and ophthalmopathy. TCR beta CDR3 sequences were amplified from RNA transcripts. Researchers ran a first-round RT-PCR on the TCR CDR3 using the HTBI primer set. Using its own MiXCR run on the multiplex PCR reads, TCRdb lists one record per CDR3 protein. This sample has approximately 510,000 distinct CDR3 sequences; 40% to 55% occur once, and the top ten carry about two fifths. The sequenced sample consisted of peripheral blood or thyroid tissue (not recorded which). These receptors were taken from an adult woman with Graves' disease, either hyperthyroidism or ophthalmopathy (not recorded which).

The V gene is TRBV15, the J gene TRBJ2-1, with 7 bases matching TRBD1. Unmatched junction bases numbered 7, after V lost 3 bases and J lost 5 bases. The CDR3 loop spans 15 amino acids. Germline assignment: CDR1 LNHNV and CDR2 YYDKDF (reference sequence). CDR3 in amino acids: CATSRAGGGNNEQFF. The CDR3 region has the DNA TGTGCCACCAGCAGGGCAGGGGGTGGTAACAATGAGCAGTTCTTC.

In this sample, this clonotype turned up many times. V gene TRBV14 combines with J gene TRBJ1-2; D gene unclear. Germline-derived CDR1 and CDR2 are SGHDN and FVKESK. The CDR3 loop spans 16 amino acids. V was trimmed by 1 base and J by 4 bases, leaving 16 bases between them. The CDR3 bases are TGTGCCAGCAGCCAAGGGTTGGGAGGAGCCTCCTATGGCTACACCTTC. Protein product: CASSQGLGGASYGYTF.